The 30 T cell receptor beta chains given below trace back to one sample, sequenced in a study of cytomegalovirus exposure and HLA in healthy donors. The PCR contained 60 Vbeta and 13 Jbeta primers. The data were produced by immunoSEQ multiplex PCR, yet TCRdb's version contains in-frame clones alone and is incomplete. This table has about 170,000 clones, roughly 80% appearing once. Input material: PBMCs. Receptor source: a male donor in good health and CMV-seronegative.

In this sample, this clone turned up a few times. The rearrangement uses TRBV15 and TRBJ2-7; 10 bases are shared with TRBD1. The germline V gene has CDR1 LNHNV and CDR2 YYDKDF (reference sequence). The CDR3 is 14 residues long. Germline trimming cut 3 bases from V and 3 bases from J; bases unmatched to any gene: 2. Written as DNA, the CDR3 is TGTGCCACCAGCAGGGGGGACAGGGGCTACGAGCAGTACTTC. It yields the protein CATSRGDRGYEQYF.

The chain combines TRBV4-1 with TRBJ1-2; D is undetermined. Germline assignment: CDR1 MGHRA and CDR2 YSYEKL. The CDR3 sequence is 16 residues long. V was clipped by 1 base and J by 1 base, with 13 bases between them. This CDR3 reads CASSQVLQEINYGYTF. The CDR3 DNA sequence: TGCGCCAGCAGCCAAGTCCTCCAGGAAATTAACTATGGCTACACCTTC.

The chain is built from TRBV15 and TRBJ2-1; 9 bases are a match to TRBD2. This CDR3 comprises 17 residues. The germline gives CDR1 LNHNV, CDR2 YYDKDF (reference sequence). V lost 1 base to trimming and J lost 8 bases; unmatched junction nucleotides: 12. The CDR3 DNA follows: TGTGCCACCAGCAGAGCCCCTCGAGGCGGGGGGGCCCATGAGCAGTTCTTC. This encodes CATSRAPRGGGAHEQFF.

The chain has TRBV29-1 and TRBJ2-1; 10 positions agree with TRBD1. Germline V gene sequence: CDR1 SQVTM, CDR2 ANQGSEA. This CDR3 has 15 amino acids. Losses at the gene ends were 6 bases for V and 1 base for J; bases not matched to a gene: 6. CDR3 region: CSVADRGLSYNEQFF. The CDR3 region has the DNA TGCAGCGTCGCTGACAGGGGGCTATCCTACAATGAGCAGTTCTTC.

CDR3 nucleotide sequence: TGTGCCAGCAGCTTGGGACCTAGCGGGGGGTCGGCGAATACGCAGTATTTT. Translating gives CASSLGPSGGSANTQYF. This chain uses TRBV5-4 with TRBJ2-3; 11 nucleotides agree with TRBD2. Germline V lookup: CDR1 SGHNT, CDR2 YYREEE (reference sequence). The V gene end was trimmed by 0 bases and the J gene end by 7 bases; junction bases not matched to a gene: 10. The CDR3 spans 17 residues. Variable domain in full (rest from reference TRBV5-4 and TRBJ2-3): ETGVTQSPTHLIKTRGQQVTLRCSSQSGHNTVSWYQQALGQGPQFIFQYYREEENGRGNFPPRFSGLQFPNYSSELNVNALELDDSALYLCASSLGPSGGSANTQYFGPGTRLTVL.

The chain has TRBV7-8 and TRBJ2-2; the match to TRBD1 covers 7 bases. The CDR3 is 15 residues long. CDR1 and CDR2 from the germline V gene are SGHVS and FQNEAQ. V dropped 5 bases and J dropped 6; count of bases not matched to a gene: 9. The CDR3 loop is CASSKQRGPAGELFF. CDR3 bases: TGTGCCAGCAGCAAACAAAGGGGGCCGGCCGGGGAGCTGTTTTTT.

The chain is built from TRBV5-1 and TRBJ2-7, with 11 bases identical to TRBD2. The CDR3 contains 14 residues. V gave up 7 bases and J gave up 4 bases; unmatched junction bases: 7. Germline values: CDR1 SGHRS, CDR2 YFSETQ. CDR3 in amino acids: CASEPGTSGYEQYF. CDR3 coding DNA: TGCGCCAGCGAGCCGGGGACTAGCGGTTACGAGCAGTACTTC.

The chain joins TRBV27 to TRBJ1-2; D not resolved. The CDR3 has 13 amino acids. Looked up from germline, CDR1 is MNHEY and CDR2 is SMNVEV (reference sequence). Trimming removed 6 bases from V and 2 bases from J, with 10 bases in between. The CDR3 loop is CASRVGGNYGYTF. The CDR3 nucleotides are TGTGCCAGCAGGGTGGGAGGGAACTATGGCTACACCTTC.

The J gene is TRBJ1-6, the V gene TRBV27, with 8 bases that match TRBD1. The germline gives CDR1 MNHEY, CDR2 SMNVEV (reference sequence). This CDR3 region has 16 residues. Trimming removed 4 bases from V and 4 bases from J; junction bases left unmatched: 6. The CDR3 is CASSSQGAGYNSPLHF. The CDR3 bases are TGTGCCAGCAGTTCTCAGGGGGCAGGGTATAATTCACCCCTCCACTTT.

The chain has TRBV6-5 and TRBJ1-6; D not certain. Germline loops: CDR1 MNHEY, CDR2 SVGAGI. V dropped 4 bases and J dropped 4 bases, with 8 bases sitting between them. The CDR3 spans 14 residues. CDR3 in amino acids: CASSSSQYNSPLHF. The CDR3 DNA sequence: TGTGCCAGCAGTTCATCCCAGTATAATTCACCCCTCCACTTT.

A few counts support this clone. The CDR3 spells CASSPGTTHQETQYF. In nucleotides, the CDR3 is TGTGCCAGCAGCCCCGGGACTACCCACCAAGAGACCCAGTACTTC. This rearrangement joins TRBV6-6 to TRBJ2-5, with 7 bases fitting TRBD2. The CDR3 spans 15 residues. The V and J ends lost 6 bases and 0 bases, in that order; junction bases with no gene match: 7. CDR1 and CDR2 from the germline V gene are MNHNY and SVGAGI (reference sequence).

J is TRBJ1-6 and V is TRBV18; D possibly corresponds to TRBD1 (5 bases). Germline loops: CDR1 KGHSH, CDR2 LQKENI. The V end was cut by 1 base, the J end by 4 bases, with 11 bases between. This CDR3 has 16 residues. In DNA form, the CDR3 reads TGTGCCAGCTCACCACAGGAGACAGTATATAATTCACCCCTCCACTTT. Its protein is CASSPQETVYNSPLHF.

This chain links TRBV5-1 with TRBJ2-7; 10 bases match TRBD1. V lost 5 bases to trimming and J lost 3 bases; unmatched junction nucleotides: 8. Germline CDR1 SGHRS, CDR2 YFSETQ. This CDR3 has 15 residues. The CDR3 region has the DNA TGCGCCAGCAGACCCGGGACAGGGGATTTCTACGAGCAGTACTTC. Encoded protein: CASRPGTGDFYEQYF.

The chain links TRBV9 to TRBJ1-2, with D unclear. The CDR3 covers 11 residues. V was shortened by 7 bases and J by 7 bases, with 11 bases between the two germline ends. CDR1 is SGDLS and CDR2 is YYNGEE in the germline V gene. CDR3 DNA sequence: TGTGCCAGCCGGGGAGTTTCTGGCTACACCTTC. Its translation: CASRGVSGYTF.

CDR3 DNA sequence: TGTGCCAGCAGCTCAAGAAGAACCGGGACACGGCAAATCAATCAGCCCCAGCATTTT. This encodes CASSSRRTGTRQINQPQHF. The chain combines TRBV7-8 with TRBJ1-5; weak D call: TRBD1 (6 bases). V was shortened by 4 bases and J by 3 bases, with 25 bases between the two germline ends. Germline assignment: CDR1 SGHVS and CDR2 FQNEAQ. The CDR3 runs 19 residues.

The chain uses TRBV30 and TRBJ2-7; D may be TRBD1 (6 bases). Looked up from germline, CDR1 is GTSNPN and CDR2 is SVGIG (reference sequence). V lost 0 bases and J 2 bases, leaving 14 bases between the germline ends. The CDR3 has 15 amino acids. CDR3: CAWSVLGQGTYEQYF. DNA for the CDR3: TGTGCCTGGAGTGTACTAGGCCAGGGGACCTACGAGCAGTACTTC.

The chain's CDR3 is CASSRSGLLGDAGETQYF. CDR3 bases: TGTGCCAGCAGCCGGTCGGGACTCCTCGGGGATGCAGGAGAGACCCAGTACTTC. The chain links TRBV5-6 to TRBJ2-5, with a possible D match to TRBD2 (6 bases). Trimming removed 4 bases at V and 4 bases at J, with 26 bases between. This CDR3 region has 18 residues. Germline V gene lookup returns CDR1 SGHDT and CDR2 YYEEEE.

The rearrangement uses TRBV5-1 and TRBJ2-7, with a weak D call TRBD2 (7 bases). The CDR3 consists of 16 residues. Trimming shortened V by 5 bases and J by 4 bases, and 22 bases separated the two germline ends. Germline CDR1 SGHRS, CDR2 YFSETQ. CDR3 nucleotides: TGCGCCAGCAGGATGGACATGTGGGGGGGCGGATACGAGCAGTACTTC. It yields the protein CASRMDMWGGGYEQYF.

V usage is TRBV18 and J usage is TRBJ2-5; TRBD1 matches at 8 bases. CDR3 length: 13 residues. Germline CDR1 and CDR2: KGHSH and LQKENI. V shed 6 bases and J 3 bases; nucleotides not matched to a gene: 3. In DNA, the CDR3 is TGTGCCAGCTCTGCGGACAGGGAAGAGACCCAGTACTTC. Translating it yields CASSADREETQYF.

J is TRBJ2-7 and V is TRBV7-2; 8 nucleotides line up with TRBD2. Looked up from germline, CDR1 is SGHTA and CDR2 is FQGNSA. This CDR3 contains 13 residues. Trimming at V came to 6 bases and at J to 6 bases, leaving 7 bases not matched to a gene. This CDR3 reads CASRGGGIREQYF. The DNA for the CDR3 is TGTGCCAGCAGGGGCGGGGGGATCCGCGAGCAGTACTTC.

The gene calls are TRBV10-2 and TRBJ1-3; 10 nucleotides agree with TRBD1. Losses at the gene ends were 8 bases for V and 0 bases for J; bases not matched to a gene: 7. The CDR3 totals 16 residues. CDR1 and CDR2 (germline): WSHSY, SAAADI. CDR3 sequence reads: CASRQGAFSSGNTIYF. The DNA of the CDR3 is TGCGCCAGCCGACAGGGGGCCTTTAGCTCTGGAAACACCATATATTTT.

Concerning this clone: This sample also contains other DNA sequences that code for the same CDR3. This chain links TRBV5-1 with TRBJ2-3, with no clear D. V was trimmed by 3 bases and J by 0 bases, leaving 8 bases between them. The CDR3 covers 14 residues. The germline CDR1 and CDR2 sequences are SGHRS and YFSETQ. CDR3 loop: CASSSQVSTDTQYF. The CDR3 bases are TGCGCCAGCAGCTCGCAGGTTAGCACAGATACGCAGTATTTT.

The CDR3 loop reads CASSGGGRFEGYTF. The CDR3 nucleotides read TGTGCCAGCAGTGGGGGGGGCCGGTTCGAGGGCTACACCTTC. J is TRBJ1-2 and V is TRBV28; D perhaps matches TRBD1 (6 bases). Germline CDR1 reads MDHEN; CDR2 reads SYDVKM. Between the trimmed V and J ends, which lost 5 bases and 8 bases, there was a span of 18 bases. This CDR3 has 14 amino acids.

The rearrangement links TRBV4-1 to TRBJ1-4; 9 positions agree with TRBD1. Germline values: CDR1 MGHRA, CDR2 YSYEKL. V was clipped by 4 bases and J by 2 bases; unmatched bases: 2. The CDR3 is 15 amino acids. DNA for the CDR3: TGCGCCAGCAGCCCCGGACAGGGGACTAATGAAAAACTGTTTTTT. It yields the protein CASSPGQGTNEKLFF.

The rearrangement uses TRBV4-3 and TRBJ1-2, with 8 bases that match TRBD1. Germline CDR1 reads LGHNA; CDR2 reads YSLEER. V was clipped by 0 bases and J by 4 bases; unmatched bases: 7. This CDR3 has 16 amino acids. DNA of the CDR3: TGCGCCAGCAGCCAAGAAAGGACAGGGAATAGCTATGGCTACACCTTC. It encodes CASSQERTGNSYGYTF.

The V gene is TRBV27, the J gene TRBJ1-6; no firm D call. V was trimmed by 0 bases and J by 0 bases, leaving 9 bases between them. This CDR3 region has 17 residues. The germline CDR1 and CDR2 sequences are MNHEY and SMNVEV (reference sequence). CDR3 loop: CASSLSSESSYNSPLHF. The DNA of the CDR3 is TGTGCCAGCAGTTTATCGTCGGAGAGCTCCTATAATTCACCCCTCCACTTT.

Only a few counts were recorded for this clone. This rearrangement joins TRBV6-6 to TRBJ2-2; D perhaps matches TRBD2 (6 bases). Germline loops: CDR1 MNHNY, CDR2 SVGAGI (reference sequence). Deletions cut 4 bases from V and 5 bases from J, with 14 bases between. This CDR3 has 15 amino acids. The CDR3 loop reads CASSSGLRRTGELFF. The DNA of the CDR3 is TGTGCCAGCAGTTCGGGACTCAGGAGGACCGGGGAGCTGTTTTTT.

This clone has only one observation. The chain has TRBV10-3 and TRBJ2-2; D gene uncertain. Germline V lookup: CDR1 ENHRY, CDR2 SYGVKD. Trimming took 0 bases from V and 1 from J, leaving 9 bases between them. This CDR3 comprises 16 residues. The chain's CDR3 is CAISESITRNTGELFF. The CDR3 DNA reads as TGTGCCATCAGTGAGTCGATTACGAGGAACACCGGGGAGCTGTTTTTT.

The rearrangement joins TRBV5-1 to TRBJ1-4; 7 nucleotides agree with TRBD1. V was clipped by 4 bases and J by 3 bases; unmatched bases: 15. The CDR3 runs to 18 residues. Germline V gene sequence: CDR1 SGHRS, CDR2 YFSETQ. For the CDR3, the DNA is TGCGCCAGCAGCCCGAAACGGGACAGTAATAGGGCTAATGAAAAACTGTTTTTT. It specifies CASSPKRDSNRANEKLFF.

The chain couples TRBV5-1 to TRBJ1-5; D is ambiguous. The length of the CDR3 is 15 residues. V was clipped by 2 bases and J by 0 bases, with 9 bases between them. Germline V gene data show CDR1 as SGHRS and CDR2 as YFSETQ. The CDR3 DNA reads as TGCGCCAGCAGCTTATATGGCTTTAGCAATCAGCCCCAGCATTTT. Its translation is CASSLYGFSNQPQHF. Supplemented by reference TRBV5-1 and TRBJ1-5, the full variable domain reads KAGVTQTPRYLIKTRGQQVTLSCSPISGHRSVSWYQQTPGQGLQFLFEYFSETQRNKGNFPGRFSGRQFSNSRSEMNVSTLELGDSALYLCASSLYGFSNQPQHFGDGTRLSIL.